The present entry profiles one TCR beta chain with its context. Profiling relied on immunoSEQ multiplex PCR, and the TCRdb table lists in-frame clones only, not all of them. The table lists approximately 75,000 clones, 75% to 90% of them singletons. This specimen belongs to a study of blood T cell repertoires in COVID-19. V lost 10 bases and J lost 4; bases outside the gene matches: 11. CDR1 is SGHNT, CDR2 YYREEE, per germline (reference sequence). This CDR3 contains 14 residues. The rearrangement uses TRBV5-4 and TRBJ2-5; 9 nucleotides align to TRBD2. The sequencing sample was made of peripheral blood. This TCR derives from a man older than 75 with COVID-19, enrolled during active disease. This chain's CDR3 is CAPGAGGAGETQYF. CDR3 bases: TGTGCCCCGGGGGCGGGGGGGGCCGGAGAGACCCAGTACTTC.